The 31 T cell receptor beta chains reported below all come from one sample, sequenced in a study of blood T cell repertoires in COVID-19. The method was immunoSEQ multiplex PCR; TCRdb's version includes in-frame clones alone and lacks a portion of them. The data show under 250,000 clones, more than 70% seen once. The sequenced sample consisted of peripheral blood. Source of these receptors: a man aged 35-49 years with active or convalescent COVID-19.

The chain links TRBV19 to TRBJ1-1, with 8 bases fitting TRBD1. The germline V gene has CDR1 LNHDA and CDR2 SQIVND (reference sequence). The CDR3 is made up of 14 amino acids. J gave up 11 bases and V 4 bases, and 12 bases lay outside the gene matches. CDR3 loop: CASSTPRGQGPAFF. The CDR3 coding sequence is TGTGCCAGTAGTACCCCCCGCGGACAGGGTCCGGCTTTCTTT.

The J gene is TRBJ2-3, the V gene TRBV5-5; weak D call: TRBD1 (6 bases). The ends were cut back, 0 bases at V and 1 base at J, with 12 bases in the middle. CDR1 is SGHKS and CDR2 is YYEKEE in the germline V gene (reference sequence). This CDR3 is 16 amino acids long. The CDR3 coding sequence is TGTGCCAGCAGCTTGGAACAGGGAAAGCGCACAGATACGCAGTATTTT. Its translation is CASSLEQGKRTDTQYF.

This clone was detected once. This chain links TRBV9 with TRBJ2-7; perhaps TRBD2 as D (5 bases). Germline CDR1 reads SGDLS; CDR2 reads YYNGEE. The CDR3 length is 14 residues. The ends were cut back, 0 bases at V and 6 bases at J, with 13 bases in the middle. Written as DNA, the CDR3 is TGTGCCAGCAGCGTAGACGGCGGGCTAGGCGAGCAGTACTTC. This sequence encodes CASSVDGGLGEQYF.

V is TRBV3-1 (or the pseudogene TRBV3-2) and J is TRBJ1-3; TRBD1 matches 12 bases. CDR1 is LGHDT and CDR2 is YNNKEL in the germline V gene (reference sequence). This CDR3 has 17 amino acids. Trimming took 1 base from V and 2 from J; bases not matched to a gene: 3. CDR3 amino acids: CASSQVGTGGAGNTIYF. The CDR3 coding sequence is TGTGCCAGCAGCCAAGTTGGGACAGGGGGCGCTGGAAACACCATATATTTT.

The rearrangement uses TRBV11-2 and TRBJ2-7; the match to TRBD2 covers 9 bases. The CDR3 loop spans 15 amino acids. V lost 2 bases to trimming and J lost 3 bases; unmatched junction nucleotides: 5. Germline values: CDR1 SGHAT, CDR2 FQNNGV. The CDR3 here is CASSLHSGGGYEQYF. The CDR3 DNA is TGTGCCAGCAGCTTACATAGCGGGGGTGGCTACGAGCAGTACTTC.

This sequence joins TRBV7-2 and TRBJ2-7; TRBD2 matches 10 bases. CDR1 and CDR2 (germline): SGHTA, FQGNSA. This CDR3 has 14 amino acids. V shed 5 bases and J 4 bases; nucleotides not matched to a gene: 5. This CDR3 is CASSTGLAIYEQYF. The CDR3 coding sequence is TGTGCCAGCAGCACGGGACTAGCGATATACGAGCAGTACTTC.

This clone has more than one count but fewer than ten. V and J are TRBV5-6 and TRBJ1-5; TRBD1 aligns across 7 bases. This CDR3 is 14 amino acids long. After removal of 1 base from V and 6 bases from J, the junction contained 4 bases not matched to a gene. Germline lookup yields CDR1 SGHDT and CDR2 YYEEEE. The CDR3 coding sequence is TGTGCCAGCAGCTTGACAGGGGTCCGTCAGCCCCAGCATTTT. Its protein is CASSLTGVRQPQHF.

The V call is TRBV11-3, the J call TRBJ1-3; TRBD1 might be the D (6 bases). Trimming left V 3 bases short and J 0 bases short, with 15 bases between. CDR1 is SGHNT, CDR2 YENEEA, per germline. The CDR3 runs to 17 residues. The CDR3 reads CASSLARTASSGNTIYF. For the CDR3, the DNA is TGTGCCAGCAGCTTGGCTAGGACAGCGAGCTCTGGAAACACCATATATTTT.

The chain employs TRBV30 and TRBJ2-7; a possible D gene is TRBD1 (5 bases). Trimming removed 2 bases at V and 2 bases at J, with 7 bases between. The CDR3 runs 12 residues. Germline CDR1 reads GTSNPN; CDR2 reads SVGIG (reference sequence). The CDR3 sequence is CAWSTGAYEQYF. CDR3 DNA: TGTGCCTGGAGTACAGGAGCCTACGAGCAGTACTTC.

V is TRBV30 and J is TRBJ2-7; D is unclear. Germline V lookup: CDR1 GTSNPN, CDR2 SVGIG (reference sequence). This CDR3 spans 12 amino acids. V lost 1 base and J lost 1, with 5 bases in between. The DNA for the CDR3 is TGTGCCTGGAGTGCCGTTTCCTACGAGCAGTACTTC. It specifies CAWSAVSYEQYF.

The V and J genes are TRBV5-1 and TRBJ1-5, with D possibly matching TRBD1 (5 bases). The CDR3 loop spans 16 amino acids. Germline V gene data show CDR1 as SGHRS and CDR2 as YFSETQ. Trimming shortened V by 0 bases and J by 0 bases, and 10 bases separated the two germline ends. CDR3 in DNA: TGCGCCAGCAGCTTGGCGGGCAGGGATAGCAATCAGCCCCAGCATTTT. It translates to CASSLAGRDSNQPQHF. The variable domain in full, completed from reference TRBV5-1 and TRBJ1-5, reads KAGVTQTPRYLIKTRGQQVTLSCSPISGHRSVSWYQQTPGQGLQFLFEYFSETQRNKGNFPGRFSGRQFSNSRSEMNVSTLELGDSALYLCASSLAGRDSNQPQHFGDGTRLSIL.

The rearrangement links TRBV19 to TRBJ1-2, with 10 bases lining up with TRBD1. Germline V lookup: CDR1 LNHDA, CDR2 SQIVND (reference sequence). The CDR3 is made up of 16 amino acids. The junction had 11 bases not matched to a gene; V was cut back by 6 bases and J by 4 bases. The CDR3 sequence: CASSPGGTGDLYGYTF. As DNA, the CDR3 is TGTGCCAGTAGCCCGGGAGGGACAGGGGATCTCTATGGCTACACCTTC.

V and J are TRBV11-2 and TRBJ1-1; D uncertain. The V and J ends lost 0 bases and 0 bases respectively, with 8 bases between them. The CDR3 has 15 amino acids. CDR1 and CDR2 (germline): SGHAT, FQNNGV. In DNA form, the CDR3 reads TGTGCCAGCAGCTTAGAACAGCCTATGAACACTGAAGCTTTCTTT. It codes for CASSLEQPMNTEAFF.

The rearrangement joins TRBV25-1 to TRBJ2-1; D may be TRBD2 (5 bases). Per germline, CDR1 MGHDK and CDR2 SYGVNS. Trimming cost V 8 bases and J 7 bases, with 9 bases left between them. The CDR3 sequence is 11 residues long. The CDR3 DNA reads TGTGCCAGCCCAGAGCGGAATGAGCAGTTCTTC. Translating gives CASPERNEQFF.

The rearrangement uses TRBV6-1 and TRBJ1-5; D may be TRBD1 (5 bases). CDR3 length: 14 amino acids. Deletions cut 2 bases from V and 3 bases from J, with 8 bases between. Germline loops: CDR1 MNHNS, CDR2 SASEGT. CDR3 DNA sequence: TGTGCCAGCAGTGAAAGGGGCTACAATCAGCCCCAGCATTTT. As protein: CASSERGYNQPQHF.

The J gene is TRBJ1-5, the V gene TRBV5-4; possible D gene TRBD1, 5 bases. CDR3 length: 14 amino acids. In germline, CDR1 is SGHNT, CDR2 YYREEE (reference sequence). V was cut by 0 bases and J by 5 bases, with 9 bases left in between. CDR3 in DNA: TGTGCCAGCAGCTTGGAGGGAGGGGATCAGCCCCAGCATTTT. Translated, it gives CASSLEGGDQPQHF.

This chain connects TRBV4-1 to TRBJ1-6; 7 nucleotides agree with TRBD1. The CDR3 runs to 15 residues. Germline lookup yields CDR1 MGHRA and CDR2 YSYEKL. Trimming at V came to 4 bases and at J to 5 bases, leaving 5 bases not matched to a gene. This chain's CDR3 is CASSLTGENNSPLHF. CDR3 coding DNA: TGCGCCAGCAGCCTCACAGGGGAAAATAATTCACCCCTCCACTTT.

J is TRBJ2-2 and V is TRBV5-4; weak D call: TRBD2 (6 bases). Between the trimmed V and J ends, which lost 0 bases and 3 bases, there was a span of 9 bases. The CDR3 totals 15 residues. Germline V CDR1 and CDR2: SGHNT, YYREEE (reference sequence). The CDR3, as DNA: TGTGCCAGCAGCTTGGGGGGAGGCGACACCGGGGAGCTGTTTTTT. Translation: CASSLGGGDTGELFF.

This chain's CDR3 is CASSLEGRYNEQFF. In DNA, the CDR3 is TGCGCCAGCAGCTTGGAGGGGCGATACAATGAGCAGTTCTTC. The chain is built from TRBV5-1 and TRBJ2-1, with a possible D match to TRBD1 (5 bases). The germline V gene encodes CDR1 SGHRS and CDR2 YFSETQ. The ends were cut back, 0 bases at V and 4 bases at J, with 8 bases in the middle. The CDR3 is 14 amino acids.

The J gene is TRBJ2-7, the V gene TRBV2, with D unresolved. V lost 1 base to trimming and J lost 7 bases, with 8 bases between them. There are 12 residues in the CDR3. Germline CDR1 SNHLY, CDR2 FYNNEI. The CDR3 protein is CASSEDSWEQYF. The CDR3 DNA is TGTGCCAGCAGTGAAGATAGTTGGGAGCAGTACTTC.

This chain uses TRBV5-4 with TRBJ2-3; 7 nucleotides agree with TRBD2. This CDR3 has 15 amino acids. Germline V gene lookup returns CDR1 SGHNT and CDR2 YYREEE (reference sequence). V shed 5 bases and J 3 bases; nucleotides not matched to a gene: 9. CDR3 sequence: CASSRGSGKTDTQYF. The DNA for the CDR3 is TGTGCCAGCAGTCGCGGGAGTGGGAAAACAGATACGCAGTATTTT.

This chain joins TRBV30 and TRBJ2-1, with TRBD1 matching 8 bases. The germline V gene encodes CDR1 GTSNPN and CDR2 SVGIG (reference sequence). CDR3 size: 14 residues. V lost 2 bases and J lost 9; bases outside the gene matches: 9. The CDR3 is CAWSLPDRAGEQFF. DNA of the CDR3: TGTGCCTGGAGTTTACCGGACAGGGCGGGTGAGCAGTTCTTC.

The J gene is TRBJ1-1, the V gene TRBV11-2; no clear D. The CDR3 is made up of 14 amino acids. Trimming took 1 base from V and 0 from J, leaving 6 bases between them. Germline values: CDR1 SGHAT, CDR2 FQNNGV. CDR3 DNA sequence: TGTGCCAGCAGCTTAGGAGGGATGAACACTGAAGCTTTCTTT. Translating gives CASSLGGMNTEAFF.

The rearrangement uses TRBV30 and TRBJ1-2; D may be TRBD1 (5 bases). This CDR3 spans 15 amino acids. CDR1 and CDR2 (germline): GTSNPN, SVGIG (reference sequence). The V gene lost 1 base and the J gene lost 4 bases, with 16 bases spanning the gap. The CDR3 region has the DNA TGTGCCTGGAGTGGGACTACAGGAACTTTCTATGGCTACACCTTC. Its protein is CAWSGTTGTFYGYTF.

The chain uses TRBV30 and TRBJ2-2, with 12 bases identical to TRBD2. Per germline, CDR1 GTSNPN and CDR2 SVGIG (reference sequence). Trimming at V came to 2 bases and at J to 5 bases, leaving 6 bases not matched to a gene. The CDR3 extends over 16 amino acids. The CDR3 loop is CAWSPAGTSGTGELFF. The CDR3 DNA is TGTGCCTGGAGTCCTGCCGGGACTAGCGGGACCGGGGAGCTGTTTTTT.

This clone has a handful of counts. V usage is TRBV24-1 and J usage is TRBJ2-7; D unresolved. V lost 4 bases and J 0 bases, leaving 6 bases between the germline ends. This CDR3 region has 13 residues. Germline V gene data show CDR1 as KGHDR and CDR2 as SFDVKD. CDR3 nucleotides: TGTGCCACCAGTGAAAGGAGCTCCTACGAGCAGTACTTC. Protein product: CATSERSSYEQYF.

This chain connects TRBV4-2 to TRBJ1-1; D may be TRBD1 (5 bases). Germline V gene lookup returns CDR1 LGHNA and CDR2 YNFKEQ. The CDR3 has 15 residues. V gave up 0 bases and J gave up 5 bases, with 13 bases separating them. CDR3 sequence: CASSQDLAGWTEAFF. CDR3 sequence (DNA): TGTGCCAGCAGCCAAGATCTTGCAGGGTGGACTGAAGCTTTCTTT.

V and J are TRBV7-9 and TRBJ2-3; possible D gene TRBD2, 5 bases. This CDR3 comprises 13 residues. CDR1 and CDR2 from the germline V gene are SEHNR and FQNEAQ (reference sequence). V lost 8 bases, J lost 2 bases, and 11 bases lay in between. CDR3 residues: CASDRGYTDTQYF. The CDR3 nucleotides read TGTGCCAGCGATCGGGGATACACAGATACGCAGTATTTT.

The V call is TRBV5-4, the J call TRBJ2-7; perhaps TRBD2 as D (6 bases). The CDR3 has 14 amino acids. Germline loops: CDR1 SGHNT, CDR2 YYREEE (reference sequence). The V and J ends lost 6 bases and 7 bases respectively, with 20 bases between them. CDR3 in amino acids: CASTSEGPPGEQYF. In DNA form, the CDR3 reads TGTGCCAGCACCTCGGAGGGTCCACCCGGGGAGCAGTACTTC.

In its sample, this clone was seen a few times. CDR3 coding DNA: TGTGCCAGCAGTAACAGGGGCGGCCAAGAGACCCAGTACTTC. It specifies CASSNRGGQETQYF. The J gene is TRBJ2-5, the V gene TRBV27, with TRBD1 matching over 7 bases. From germline, CDR1 is MNHEY and CDR2 SMNVEV (reference sequence). Trimming removed 5 bases from V and 1 base from J; junction bases left unmatched: 4. The length of the CDR3 is 14 residues.

The J gene is TRBJ1-1, the V gene TRBV3-1 (or the pseudogene TRBV3-2); D is uncertain. Trimming removed 4 bases from V and 8 bases from J, with 11 bases in between. There are 12 residues in the CDR3. Germline V gene data show CDR1 as LGHDT and CDR2 as YNNKEL (reference sequence). The CDR3 DNA sequence: TGTGCCAGCAGCCTCGGTATAGCGGAAGCTTTCTTT. Its protein is CASSLGIAEAFF.